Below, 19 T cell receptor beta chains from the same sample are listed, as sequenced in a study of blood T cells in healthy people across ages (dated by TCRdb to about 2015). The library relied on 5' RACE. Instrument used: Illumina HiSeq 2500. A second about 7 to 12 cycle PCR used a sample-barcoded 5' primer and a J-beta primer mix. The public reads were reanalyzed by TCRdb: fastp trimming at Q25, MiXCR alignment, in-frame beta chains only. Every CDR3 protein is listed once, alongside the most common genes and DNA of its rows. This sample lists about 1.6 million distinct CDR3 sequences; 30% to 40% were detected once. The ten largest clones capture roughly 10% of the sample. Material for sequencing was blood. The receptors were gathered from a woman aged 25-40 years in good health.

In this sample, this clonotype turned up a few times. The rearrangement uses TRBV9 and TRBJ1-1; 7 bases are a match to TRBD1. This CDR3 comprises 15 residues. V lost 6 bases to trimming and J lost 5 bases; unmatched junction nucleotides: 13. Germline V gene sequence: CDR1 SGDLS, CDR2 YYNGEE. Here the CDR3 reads CASNLSSGGGTEAFF. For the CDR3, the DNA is TGTGCCAGCAACCTCAGTTCAGGGGGGGGGACTGAAGCTTTCTTT.

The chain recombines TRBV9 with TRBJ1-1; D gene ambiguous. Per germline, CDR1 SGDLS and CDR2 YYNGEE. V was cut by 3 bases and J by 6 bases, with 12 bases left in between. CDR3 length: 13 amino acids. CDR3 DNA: TGTGCCAGCAGCGCCGGTACCCAAGCTGAAGCTTTCTTT. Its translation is CASSAGTQAEAFF.

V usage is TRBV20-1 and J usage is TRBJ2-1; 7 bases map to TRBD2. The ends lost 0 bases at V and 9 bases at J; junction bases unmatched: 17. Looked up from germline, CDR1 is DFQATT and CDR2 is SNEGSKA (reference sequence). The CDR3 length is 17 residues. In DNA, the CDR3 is TGCAGTGCTAGAGATCTGGCTAGCGGTAGTCTAGGTGGTGAGCAGTTCTTC. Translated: CSARDLASGSLGGEQFF.

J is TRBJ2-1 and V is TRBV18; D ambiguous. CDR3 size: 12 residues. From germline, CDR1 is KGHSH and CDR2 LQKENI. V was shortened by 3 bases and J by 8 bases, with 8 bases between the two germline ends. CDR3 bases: TGTGCCAGCTCACCCGATCAGGATGAGCAGTTCTTC. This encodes CASSPDQDEQFF. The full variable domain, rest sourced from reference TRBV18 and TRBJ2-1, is NAGVMQNPRHLVRRRGQEARLRCSPMKGHSHVYWYRQLPEEGLKFMVYLQKENIIDESGMPKERFSAEFPKEGPSILRIQQVVRGDSAAYFCASSPDQDEQFFGPGTRLTVL.

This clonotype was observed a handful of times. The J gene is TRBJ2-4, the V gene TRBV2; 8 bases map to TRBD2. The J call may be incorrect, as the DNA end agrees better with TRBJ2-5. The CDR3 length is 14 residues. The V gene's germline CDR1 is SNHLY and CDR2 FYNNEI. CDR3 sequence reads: CASSQRGSAGTQYF. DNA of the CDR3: TGTGCCAGCAGTCAGCGGGGGTCTGCGGGGACCCAGTACTTC.

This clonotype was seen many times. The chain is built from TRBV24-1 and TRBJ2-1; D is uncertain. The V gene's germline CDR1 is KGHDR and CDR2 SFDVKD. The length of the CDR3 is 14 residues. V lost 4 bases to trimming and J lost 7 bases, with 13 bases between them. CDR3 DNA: TGTGCCACCAGTGACCCCGGTATCGGGAATGAGCAGTTCTTC. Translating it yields CATSDPGIGNEQFF.

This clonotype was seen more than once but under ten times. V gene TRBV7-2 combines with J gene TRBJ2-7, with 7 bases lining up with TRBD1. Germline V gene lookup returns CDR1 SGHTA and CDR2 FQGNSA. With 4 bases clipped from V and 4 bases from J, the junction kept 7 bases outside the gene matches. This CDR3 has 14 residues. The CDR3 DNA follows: TGTGCCAGCAGCTCTCGACAGGGCTTTTACGAGCAGTACTTC. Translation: CASSSRQGFYEQYF.

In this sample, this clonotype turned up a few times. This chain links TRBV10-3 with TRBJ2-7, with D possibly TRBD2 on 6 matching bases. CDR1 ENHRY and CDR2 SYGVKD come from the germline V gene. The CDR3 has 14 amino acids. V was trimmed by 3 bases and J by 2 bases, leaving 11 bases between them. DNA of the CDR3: TGTGCCATCAGTGACGGGGGAAAAACCTACGAGCAGTACTTC. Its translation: CAISDGGKTYEQYF.

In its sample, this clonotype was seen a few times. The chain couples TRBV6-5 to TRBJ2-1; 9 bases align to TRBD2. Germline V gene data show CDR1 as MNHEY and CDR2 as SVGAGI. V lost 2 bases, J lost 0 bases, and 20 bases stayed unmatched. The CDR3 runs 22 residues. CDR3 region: CASSYRLLPGGLAQSSYNEQFF. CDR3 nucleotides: TGTGCCAGCAGTTACCGCCTCCTGCCCGGGGGACTAGCTCAGAGCTCCTACAATGAGCAGTTCTTC.

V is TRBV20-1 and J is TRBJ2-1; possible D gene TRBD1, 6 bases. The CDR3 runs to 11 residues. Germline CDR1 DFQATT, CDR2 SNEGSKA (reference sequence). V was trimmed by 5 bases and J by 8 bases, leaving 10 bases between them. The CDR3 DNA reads TGCAGTGCTGAACAGGGTTATGAGCAGTTCTTC. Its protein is CSAEQGYEQFF.

The CDR3 bases are TGTGCCAGCAGTTCCCTGGGCAGAGGGGATGGCTACACCTTC. Residues: CASSSLGRGDGYTF. The chain uses TRBV6-5 and TRBJ1-2; perhaps TRBD1 as D (5 bases). The CDR3 covers 14 residues. CDR1 is MNHEY and CDR2 is SVGAGI in the germline V gene. V was trimmed by 4 bases and J by 6 bases, leaving 15 bases between them.

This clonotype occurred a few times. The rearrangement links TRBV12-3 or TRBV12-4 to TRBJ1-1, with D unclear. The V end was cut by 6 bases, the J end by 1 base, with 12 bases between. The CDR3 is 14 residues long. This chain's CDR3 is CASSPLYGNTEAFF. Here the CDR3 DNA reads TGTGCCAGCAGCCCATTGTATGGGAACACTGAAGCTTTCTTT.

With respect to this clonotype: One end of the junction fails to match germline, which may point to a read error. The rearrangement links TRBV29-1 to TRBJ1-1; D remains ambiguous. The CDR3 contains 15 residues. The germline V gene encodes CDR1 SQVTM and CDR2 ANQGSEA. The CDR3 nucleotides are TGCGGCGTTGTCCTGGAGGGTCAGAGGTTCACTGAAGCTTTCTTT. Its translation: CGVVLEGQRFTEAFF. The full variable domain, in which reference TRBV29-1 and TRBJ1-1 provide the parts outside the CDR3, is SAVISQKPSRDICQRGTSLTIQCQVDSQVTMMFWYRQQPGQSLTLIATANQGSEATYESGFVIDKFPISRPNLTFSTLTVSNMSPEDSSIYLCGVVLEGQRFTEAFFGQGTRLTVV.

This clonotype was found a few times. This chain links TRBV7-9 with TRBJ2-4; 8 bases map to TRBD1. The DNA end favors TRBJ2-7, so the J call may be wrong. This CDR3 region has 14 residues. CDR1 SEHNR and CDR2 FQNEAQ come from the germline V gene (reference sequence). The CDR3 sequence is CASSQGARRPEQYF. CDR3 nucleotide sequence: TGTGCCAGCAGCCAGGGGGCTAGACGTCCCGAGCAGTACTTC.

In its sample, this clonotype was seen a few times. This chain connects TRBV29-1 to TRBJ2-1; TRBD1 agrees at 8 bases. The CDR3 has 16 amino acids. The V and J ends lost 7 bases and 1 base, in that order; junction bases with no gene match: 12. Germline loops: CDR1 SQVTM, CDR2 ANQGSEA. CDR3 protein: CSAPSGQGMSYNEQFF. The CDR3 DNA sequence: TGCAGCGCCCCGAGCGGACAGGGAATGTCCTACAATGAGCAGTTCTTC.

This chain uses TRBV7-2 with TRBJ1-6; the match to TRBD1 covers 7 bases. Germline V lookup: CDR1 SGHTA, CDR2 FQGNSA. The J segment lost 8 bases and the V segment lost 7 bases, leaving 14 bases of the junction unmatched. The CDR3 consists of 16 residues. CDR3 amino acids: CASIPATGQIDSPLHF. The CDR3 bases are TGTGCCAGCATCCCCGCTACGGGACAGATAGATTCACCCCTCCACTTT.

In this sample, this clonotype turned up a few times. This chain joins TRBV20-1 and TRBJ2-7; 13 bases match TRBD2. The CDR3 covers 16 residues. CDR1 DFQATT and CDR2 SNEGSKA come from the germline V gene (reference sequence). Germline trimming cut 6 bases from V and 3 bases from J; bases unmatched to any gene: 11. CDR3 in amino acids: CSAGLAGVSMSYEQYF. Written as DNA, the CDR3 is TGCAGTGCCGGACTAGCGGGAGTGAGTATGAGCTACGAGCAGTACTTC.

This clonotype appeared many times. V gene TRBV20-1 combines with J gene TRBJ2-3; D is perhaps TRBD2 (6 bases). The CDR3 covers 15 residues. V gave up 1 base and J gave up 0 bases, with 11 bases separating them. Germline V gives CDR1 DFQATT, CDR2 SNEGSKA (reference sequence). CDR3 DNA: TGCAGTGCTAGAGGCTCTAGCGTTAGCACAGATACGCAGTATTTT. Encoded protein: CSARGSSVSTDTQYF.

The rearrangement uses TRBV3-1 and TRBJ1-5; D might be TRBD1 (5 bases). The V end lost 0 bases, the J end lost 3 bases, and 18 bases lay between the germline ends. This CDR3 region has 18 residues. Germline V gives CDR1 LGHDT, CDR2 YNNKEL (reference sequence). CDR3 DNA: TGTGCCAGCAGCCAAGATCTTGGGAAGGGGAACCCCAATCAGCCCCAGCATTTT. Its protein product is CASSQDLGKGNPNQPQHF.